This T cell receptor beta chain was recovered during a study of blood T cell repertoires in COVID-19. Study-level information: Specimens from acute and convalescent COVID-19 originated in the United States, Italy and Spain.

Assay: immunoSEQ multiplex PCR; the TCRdb copy retains only in-frame clones and omits some. The top ten clones hold about 3.3% of a sample with 200,000 to 250,000 clones, over 65% of them seen once. Two negative PCRs, clearance, or symptom resolution characterized the recovered Cohort 3 donors. The junction had 5 bases not matched to a gene; V was cut back by 5 bases and J by 4 bases. The germline V gene has CDR1 SEHNR and CDR2 FQNEAQ (reference sequence). CDR3 length: 14 residues. This TCR derives from a woman aged 60-75 years who had recovered from COVID-19. Source material: PBMCs or T cells enriched from blood (not recorded which). The chain uses TRBV7-9 and TRBJ2-7; 10 bases align to TRBD2. The CDR3: CASSPGLAVYEQYF. CDR3 nucleotide sequence: TGTGCCAGCAGCCCAGGACTAGCGGTGTACGAGCAGTACTTC.